Following are 2 T cell receptor beta chains from one sample sequenced in a study of neurological immune-mediated disorders. Indicated time point: longitudinal time-point 2. TCRdb reanalysed the 5' RACE reads using MiXCR and keeps one entry per CDR3 protein. The sample lists roughly 45,000 distinct CDR3 sequences, around 13% occurring once. Sequences were obtained from PBMCs. The source of these receptors is a male donor with HTLV-1-associated myelopathy (HAM/TSP).

The V gene is TRBV11-2, the J gene TRBJ2-3; D may be TRBD2 (6 bases). The CDR3 has 13 amino acids. V was pared by 9 bases and J by 9 bases, with 19 bases between. Germline assignment: CDR1 SGHAT and CDR2 FQNNGV. The CDR3 DNA sequence: TGTGCCAGTCGGGACGCCGCCGGAGGGACGCAGTATTTT. Its protein product is CASRDAAGGTQYF.

V usage is TRBV5-1 and J usage is TRBJ1-1; D remains ambiguous. The CDR3 has 11 amino acids. CDR1 is SGHRS and CDR2 is YFSETQ in the germline V gene. Trimming pared 2 bases from V and 10 bases from J, leaving 9 bases between. The CDR3 region is CASSFQSRAFF. The CDR3 nucleotides read TGCGCCAGCAGCTTTCAGTCTAGAGCTTTCTTT.